This T cell receptor (beta chain) was found in a study of T cell repertoires in cytomegalovirus infection. Overall study: Indications of both CMV infection and matching HLA type were provided by public TCR beta signatures.

The V and J ends lost 3 bases and 2 bases respectively, with 12 bases between them. The CDR3 spans 15 residues. Germline CDR1 reads MNHEY; CDR2 reads SMNVEV (reference sequence). This clonotype was detected only a few times. Its target is unknown. TCRdb re-derived calls from the reads in MiXCR, one entry per CDR3 protein. The table records more than 250,000 distinct CDR3 sequences, approximately 25% of them present only once. General study findings and limits: People with CMV and the relevant HLA were identified by cumulative public TCR beta family frequency.

The material sequenced was cultured PBMCs, taken from culture after CMV antigen stimulation. This sequence joins TRBV27 and TRBJ2-3, with a weak D call TRBD2 (5 bases). This receptor was obtained from a human donor in good health (CMV status not recorded). Some clones in this sample may be carry-over from other donors' samples. Here the CDR3 DNA reads TGTGCCAGCAGTTTCGCGGAGGACGCCACAGATACGCAGTATTTT. Translated, it gives CASSFAEDATDTQYF.